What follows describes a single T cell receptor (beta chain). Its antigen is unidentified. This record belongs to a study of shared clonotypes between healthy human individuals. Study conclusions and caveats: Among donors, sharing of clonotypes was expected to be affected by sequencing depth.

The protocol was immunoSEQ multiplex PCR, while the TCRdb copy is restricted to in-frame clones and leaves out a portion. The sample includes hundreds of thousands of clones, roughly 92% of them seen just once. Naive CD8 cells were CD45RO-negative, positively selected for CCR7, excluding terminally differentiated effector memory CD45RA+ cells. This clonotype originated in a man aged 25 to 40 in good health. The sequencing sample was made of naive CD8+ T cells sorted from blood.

The CDR3 is CASYTPQGANTEAFF. The DNA of the CDR3 is TGTGCCAGTTATACCCCTCAGGGGGCTAACACTGAAGCTTTCTTT. The chain uses TRBV27 and TRBJ1-1; 8 bases align to TRBD1. The CDR3 is made up of 15 amino acids. The germline gives CDR1 MNHEY, CDR2 SMNVEV (reference sequence). V shed 9 bases, J shed 2 bases, and the junction held 11 bases outside the gene matches.